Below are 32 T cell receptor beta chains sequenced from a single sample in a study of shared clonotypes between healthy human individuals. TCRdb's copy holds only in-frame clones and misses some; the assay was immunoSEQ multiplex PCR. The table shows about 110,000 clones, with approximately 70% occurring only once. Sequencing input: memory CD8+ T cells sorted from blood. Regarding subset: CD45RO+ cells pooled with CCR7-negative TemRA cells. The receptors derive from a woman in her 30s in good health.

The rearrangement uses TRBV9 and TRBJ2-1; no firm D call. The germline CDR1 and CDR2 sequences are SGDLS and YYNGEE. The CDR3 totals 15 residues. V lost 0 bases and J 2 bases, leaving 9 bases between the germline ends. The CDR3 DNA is TGTGCCAGCAGCGTAGGGGTTCCCGCCTACAATGAGCAGTTCTTC. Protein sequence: CASSVGVPAYNEQFF.

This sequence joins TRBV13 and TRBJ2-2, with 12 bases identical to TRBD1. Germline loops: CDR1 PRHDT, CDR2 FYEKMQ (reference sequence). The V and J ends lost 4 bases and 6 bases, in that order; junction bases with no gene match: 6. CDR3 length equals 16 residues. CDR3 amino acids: CASSSPGQGASGELFF. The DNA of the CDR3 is TGTGCCAGCAGCTCCCCGGGACAGGGGGCGTCCGGGGAGCTGTTTTTT.

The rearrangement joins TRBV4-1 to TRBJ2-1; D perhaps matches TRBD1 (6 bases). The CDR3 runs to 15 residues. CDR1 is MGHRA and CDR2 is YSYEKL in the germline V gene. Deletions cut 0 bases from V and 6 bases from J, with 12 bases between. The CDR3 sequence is CASSQDSGTINEQFF. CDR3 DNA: TGCGCCAGCAGCCAAGATTCTGGGACAATCAATGAGCAGTTCTTC.

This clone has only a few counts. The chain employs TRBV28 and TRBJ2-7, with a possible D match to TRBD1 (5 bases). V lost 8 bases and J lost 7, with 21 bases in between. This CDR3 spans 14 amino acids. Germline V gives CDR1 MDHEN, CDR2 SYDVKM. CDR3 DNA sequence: TGTGCCAGCTCAATGGGGCAGGGCCTTTTTGAGCAGTACTTC. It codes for CASSMGQGLFEQYF.

In DNA, the CDR3 is TGTGCCTGGGGGCGGGCACCAAATCAGCCCCAGCATTTT. This gives the protein CAWGRAPNQPQHF. The gene calls are TRBV30 and TRBJ1-5; no definite D call. Germline CDR1 reads GTSNPN; CDR2 reads SVGIG (reference sequence). Deletions cut 5 bases from V and 4 bases from J, with 12 bases between. CDR3 length equals 13 residues.

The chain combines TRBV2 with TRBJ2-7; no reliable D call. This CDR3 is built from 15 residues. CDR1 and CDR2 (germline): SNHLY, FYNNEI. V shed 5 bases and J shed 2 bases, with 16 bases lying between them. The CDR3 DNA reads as TGTGCCAGCAGTCCCCCCCACCTCCCACCCTACGAGCAGTACTTC. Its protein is CASSPPHLPPYEQYF. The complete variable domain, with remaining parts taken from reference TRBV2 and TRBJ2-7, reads EPEVTQTPSHQVTQMGQEVILRCVPISNHLYFYWYRQILGQKVEFLVSFYNNEISEKSEIFDDQFSVERPDGSNFTLKIRSTKLEDSAMYFCASSPPHLPPYEQYFGPGTRLTVT.

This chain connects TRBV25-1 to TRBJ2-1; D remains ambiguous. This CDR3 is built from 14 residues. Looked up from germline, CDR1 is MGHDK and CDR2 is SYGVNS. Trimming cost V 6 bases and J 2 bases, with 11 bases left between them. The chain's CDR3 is CASSDEEAYNEQFF. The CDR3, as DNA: TGTGCCAGCAGCGACGAAGAGGCCTACAATGAGCAGTTCTTC.

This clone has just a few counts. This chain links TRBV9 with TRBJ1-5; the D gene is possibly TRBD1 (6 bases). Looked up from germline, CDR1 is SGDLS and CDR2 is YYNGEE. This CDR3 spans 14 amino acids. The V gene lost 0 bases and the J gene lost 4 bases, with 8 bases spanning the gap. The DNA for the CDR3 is TGTGCCAGCAGCGTAGAAGGGGGGAATCAGCCCCAGCATTTT. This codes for CASSVEGGNQPQHF.

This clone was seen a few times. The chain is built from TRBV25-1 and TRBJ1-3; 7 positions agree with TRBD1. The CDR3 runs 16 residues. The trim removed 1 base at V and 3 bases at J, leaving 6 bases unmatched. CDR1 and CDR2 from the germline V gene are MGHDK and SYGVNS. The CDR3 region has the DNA TGTGCCAGCAGTGAATCAAAGACAGGGTTTGGAAACACCATATATTTT. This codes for CASSESKTGFGNTIYF.

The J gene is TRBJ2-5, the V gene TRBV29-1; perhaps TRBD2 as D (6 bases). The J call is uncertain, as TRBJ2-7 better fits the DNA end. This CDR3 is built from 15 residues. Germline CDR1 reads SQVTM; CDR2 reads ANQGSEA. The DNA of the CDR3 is TGCAGCGTTGAAGAGGGGGGATCCGCGGGGTACGAGCAGTACTTC. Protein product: CSVEEGGSAGYEQYF.

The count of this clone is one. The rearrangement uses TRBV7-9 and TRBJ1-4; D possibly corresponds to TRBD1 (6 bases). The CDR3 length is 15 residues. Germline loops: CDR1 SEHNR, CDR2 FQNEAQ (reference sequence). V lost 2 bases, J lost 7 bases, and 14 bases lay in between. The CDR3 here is CASSLSGGRAEKLFF. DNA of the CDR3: TGTGCCAGCAGCTTATCTGGGGGCCGGGCTGAAAAACTGTTTTTT.

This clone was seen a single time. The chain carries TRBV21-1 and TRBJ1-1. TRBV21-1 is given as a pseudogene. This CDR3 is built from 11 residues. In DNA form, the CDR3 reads TGTGCCAGCAGCATGGGCACTGAAGCTTTCTTT. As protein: CASSMGTEAFF.

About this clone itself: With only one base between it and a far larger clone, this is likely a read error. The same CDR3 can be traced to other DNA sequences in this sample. Written as DNA, the CDR3 is TGTGCCAGCAGCTTCGTCCTGGGAGAGGGCATCTCTGAAGCTTTCTTT. It is translated as CASSFVLGEGISEAFF. The chain combines TRBV28 with TRBJ1-1; D is uncertain. CDR1 MDHEN and CDR2 SYDVKM come from the germline V gene. Deletions cut 6 bases from V and 6 bases from J, with 23 bases between. The CDR3 has 16 residues.

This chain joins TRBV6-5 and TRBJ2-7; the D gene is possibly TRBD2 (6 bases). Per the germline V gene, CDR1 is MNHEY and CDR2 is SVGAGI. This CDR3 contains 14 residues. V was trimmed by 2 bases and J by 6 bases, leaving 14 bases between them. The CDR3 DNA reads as TGTGCCAGCAGTTACGGCGGCGGGAACTCCGAGCAGTACTTC. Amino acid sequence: CASSYGGGNSEQYF.

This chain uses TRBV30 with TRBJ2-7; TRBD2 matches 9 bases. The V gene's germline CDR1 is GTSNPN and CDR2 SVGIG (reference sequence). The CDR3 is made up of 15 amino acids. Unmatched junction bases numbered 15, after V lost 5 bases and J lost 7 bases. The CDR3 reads CAWEKKREVLQEQYF. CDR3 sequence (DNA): TGTGCCTGGGAGAAGAAGCGGGAGGTCCTTCAAGAGCAGTACTTC. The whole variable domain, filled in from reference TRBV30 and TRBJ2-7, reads SQTIHQWPATLVQPVGSPLSLECTVEGTSNPNLYWYRQAAGRGLQLLFYSVGIGQISSEVPQNLSASRPQDRQFILSSKKLLLSDSGFYLCAWEKKREVLQEQYFGPGTRLTVT.

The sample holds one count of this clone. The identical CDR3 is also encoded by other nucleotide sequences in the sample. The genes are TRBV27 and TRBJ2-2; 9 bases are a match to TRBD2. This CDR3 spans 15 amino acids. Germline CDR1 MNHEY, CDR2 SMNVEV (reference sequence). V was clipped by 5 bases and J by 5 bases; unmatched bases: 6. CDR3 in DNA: TGTGCCAGCAGTCCCCGGACTAGCGAAACCGGGGAGCTGTTTTTT. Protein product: CASSPRTSETGELFF.

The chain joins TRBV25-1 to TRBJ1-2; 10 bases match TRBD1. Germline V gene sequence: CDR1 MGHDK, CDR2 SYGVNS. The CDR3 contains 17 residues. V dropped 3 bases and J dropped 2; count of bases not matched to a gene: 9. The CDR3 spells CASSDLGDRGVNYGYTF. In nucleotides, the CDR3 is TGTGCCAGCAGTGACCTCGGGGACAGGGGTGTCAACTATGGCTACACCTTC.

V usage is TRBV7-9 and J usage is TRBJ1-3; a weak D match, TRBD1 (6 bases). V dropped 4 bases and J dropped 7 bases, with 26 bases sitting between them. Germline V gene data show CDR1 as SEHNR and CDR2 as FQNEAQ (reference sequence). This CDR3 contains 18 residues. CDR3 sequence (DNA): TGTGCCAGCAGCTCTCGAACCGGGACACTTTCTAGCGGGAACACCATATATTTT. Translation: CASSSRTGTLSSGNTIYF.

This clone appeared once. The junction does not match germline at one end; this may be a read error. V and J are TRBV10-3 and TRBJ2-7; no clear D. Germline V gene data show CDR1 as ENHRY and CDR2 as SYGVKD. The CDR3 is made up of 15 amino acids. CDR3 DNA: TGTGCCATCAGCGAGTCCACCCTCTCCTCCTACGAGCAGTACTTC. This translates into CAISESTLSSYEQYF.

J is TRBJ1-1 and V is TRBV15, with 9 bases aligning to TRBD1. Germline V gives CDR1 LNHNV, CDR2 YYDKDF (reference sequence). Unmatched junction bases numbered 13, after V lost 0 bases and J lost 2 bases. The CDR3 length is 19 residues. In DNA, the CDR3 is TGTGCCACCAGCAGAGATCTATTCGCGACAGGGGGAGGAAACACTGAAGCTTTCTTT. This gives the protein CATSRDLFATGGGNTEAFF.

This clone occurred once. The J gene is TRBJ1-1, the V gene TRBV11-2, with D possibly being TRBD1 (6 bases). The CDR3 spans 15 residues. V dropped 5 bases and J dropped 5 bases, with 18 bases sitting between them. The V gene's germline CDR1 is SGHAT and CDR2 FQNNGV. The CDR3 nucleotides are TGTGCCAGCAGCCAAGCCCGGGGGCGAAGGACTGAAGCTTTCTTT. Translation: CASSQARGRRTEAFF.

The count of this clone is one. CDR3 DNA: TGTGCCAGCAGCCAAGAGGTCCTTAACTATGGCTACACCTTC. Translated: CASSQEVLNYGYTF. This chain joins TRBV4-2 and TRBJ1-2; D ambiguous. The CDR3 has 14 amino acids. Germline V gives CDR1 LGHNA, CDR2 YNFKEQ. Deletions cut 0 bases from V and 1 base from J, with 6 bases between.

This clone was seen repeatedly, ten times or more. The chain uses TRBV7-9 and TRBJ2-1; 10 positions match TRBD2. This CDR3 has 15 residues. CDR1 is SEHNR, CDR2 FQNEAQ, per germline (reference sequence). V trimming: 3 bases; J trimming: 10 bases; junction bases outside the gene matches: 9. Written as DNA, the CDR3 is TGTGCCAGCAGCTTGTCTAGCGGGGGACCCAAGGAGCAGTTCTTC. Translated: CASSLSSGGPKEQFF.

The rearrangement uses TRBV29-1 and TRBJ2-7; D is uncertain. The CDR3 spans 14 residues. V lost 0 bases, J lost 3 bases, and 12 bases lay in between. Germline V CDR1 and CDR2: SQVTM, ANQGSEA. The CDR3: CSVEDVGQNYEQYF. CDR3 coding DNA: TGCAGCGTTGAAGATGTAGGCCAGAACTACGAGCAGTACTTC.

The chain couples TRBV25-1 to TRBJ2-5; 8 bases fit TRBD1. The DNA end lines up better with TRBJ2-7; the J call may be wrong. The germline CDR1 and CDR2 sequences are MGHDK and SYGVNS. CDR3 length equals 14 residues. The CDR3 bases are TGTGCCAGCAGCGGGGTTGGACAGGGTGTCGAGCAGTACTTC. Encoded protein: CASSGVGQGVEQYF.

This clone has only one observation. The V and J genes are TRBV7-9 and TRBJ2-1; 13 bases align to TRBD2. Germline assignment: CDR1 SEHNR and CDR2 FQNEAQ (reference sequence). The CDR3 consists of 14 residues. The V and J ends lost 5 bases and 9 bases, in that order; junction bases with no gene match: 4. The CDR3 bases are TGTGCCAGCAGCACTGGACTAGCGGGAGCTGAGCAGTTCTTC. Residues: CASSTGLAGAEQFF.

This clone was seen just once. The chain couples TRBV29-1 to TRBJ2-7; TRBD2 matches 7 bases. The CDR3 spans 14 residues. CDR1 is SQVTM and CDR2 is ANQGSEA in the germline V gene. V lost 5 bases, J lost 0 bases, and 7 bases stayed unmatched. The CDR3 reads CSVRIWEGSYEQYF. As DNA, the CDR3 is TGCAGCGTTCGGATCTGGGAGGGCTCCTACGAGCAGTACTTC.

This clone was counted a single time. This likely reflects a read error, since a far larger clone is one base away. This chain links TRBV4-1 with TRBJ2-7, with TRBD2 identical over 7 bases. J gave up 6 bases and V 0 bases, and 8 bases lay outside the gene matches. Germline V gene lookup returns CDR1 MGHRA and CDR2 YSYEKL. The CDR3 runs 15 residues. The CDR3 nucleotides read TGCGCCAGCAGCCAAGAAGGTGGGAGGGCCAGCGAGCAGTACTTC. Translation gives CASSQEGGRASEQYF.

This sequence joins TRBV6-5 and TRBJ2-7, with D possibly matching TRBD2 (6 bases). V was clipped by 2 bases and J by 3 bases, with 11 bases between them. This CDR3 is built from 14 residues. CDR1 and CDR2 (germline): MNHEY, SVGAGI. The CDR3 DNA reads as TGTGCCAGCAGTTACGGGGTTAGCGGCTACGAGCAGTACTTC. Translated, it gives CASSYGVSGYEQYF.

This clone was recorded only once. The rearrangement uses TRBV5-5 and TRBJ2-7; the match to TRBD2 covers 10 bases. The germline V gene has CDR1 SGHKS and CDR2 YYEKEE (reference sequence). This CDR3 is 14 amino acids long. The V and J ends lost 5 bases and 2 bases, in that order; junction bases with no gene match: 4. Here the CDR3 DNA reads TGTGCCAGCAGTAAGCGGGAGGGGCCCTACGAGCAGTACTTC. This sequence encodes CASSKREGPYEQYF.

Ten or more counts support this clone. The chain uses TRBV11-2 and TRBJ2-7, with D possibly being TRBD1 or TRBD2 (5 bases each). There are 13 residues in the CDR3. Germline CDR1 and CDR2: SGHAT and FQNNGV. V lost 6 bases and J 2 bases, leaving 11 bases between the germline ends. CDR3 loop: CASSYQGPYEQYF. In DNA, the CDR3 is TGTGCCAGCAGTTACCAGGGACCCTACGAGCAGTACTTC.

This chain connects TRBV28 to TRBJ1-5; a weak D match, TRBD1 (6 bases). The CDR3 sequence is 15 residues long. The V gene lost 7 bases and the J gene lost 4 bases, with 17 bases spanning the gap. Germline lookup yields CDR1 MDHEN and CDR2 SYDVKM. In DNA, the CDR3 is TGTGCCAGCACAGACCGTGGGAGGGGGAATCAGCCCCAGCATTTT. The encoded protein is CASTDRGRGNQPQHF.